This TCR beta chain was retrieved from a study of beta chain features in type 1 diabetes. Study outcomes and limitations: Fewer junction insertions and more nucleotide deletions appeared in type 1 diabetes patients.

With respect to this clone: The antigen is not known.

The entirety of the isolated RNA underwent reverse transcription, so expressed TCRB transcripts were sequenced. Reads from naive, central memory and regulatory T cell samples averaged roughly 3.3 million. Assay: immunoSEQ multiplex PCR; the TCRdb copy retains only in-frame clones and omits some. This table has roughly 40,000 clones, about 64% appearing once. Trimming pared 4 bases from V and 0 bases from J, leaving 10 bases between. There are 14 residues in the CDR3. Per the germline V gene, CDR1 is SNHLY and CDR2 is FYNNEI. The TCR was taken from a woman aged 30 to 39 in good health. Material for sequencing was Tregs from blood. The V and J genes are TRBV2 and TRBJ2-7, with a tentative D call TRBD1 (5 bases). In DNA, the CDR3 is TGTGCCAGCAGTGGGACAAAGAGCTCCTACGAGCAGTACTTC. It translates to CASSGTKSSYEQYF. Together with reference TRBV2 and TRBJ2-7, the CDR3 gives the full variable domain: EPEVTQTPSHQVTQMGQEVILRCVPISNHLYFYWYRQILGQKVEFLVSFYNNEISEKSEIFDDQFSVERPDGSNFTLKIRSTKLEDSAMYFCASSGTKSSYEQYFGPGTRLTVT.